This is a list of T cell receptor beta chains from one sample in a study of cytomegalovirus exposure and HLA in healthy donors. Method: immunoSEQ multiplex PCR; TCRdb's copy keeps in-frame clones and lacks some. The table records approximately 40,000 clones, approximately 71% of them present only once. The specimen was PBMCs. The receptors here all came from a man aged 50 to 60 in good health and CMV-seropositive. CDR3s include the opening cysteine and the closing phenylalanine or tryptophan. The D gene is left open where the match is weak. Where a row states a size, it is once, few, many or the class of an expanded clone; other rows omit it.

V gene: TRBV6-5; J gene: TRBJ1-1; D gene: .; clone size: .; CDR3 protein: CASSYGGLHTEAFF; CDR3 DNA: TGTGCCAGCAGTTACGGAGGATTGCACACTGAAGCTTTCTTT
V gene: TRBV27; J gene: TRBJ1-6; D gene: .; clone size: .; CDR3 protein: CASSLAAVVSPLHF; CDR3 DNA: TGTGCCAGCAGTTTAGCAGCGGTGGTGTCACCCCTCCACTTT
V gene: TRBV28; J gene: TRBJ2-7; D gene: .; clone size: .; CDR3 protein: CASSFGGGRSSYEQYF; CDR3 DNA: TGTGCCAGCAGTTTTGGGGGCGGCCGGAGCTCCTACGAGCAGTACTTC
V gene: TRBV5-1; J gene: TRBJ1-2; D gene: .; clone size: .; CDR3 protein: CASSLVGGGRNYGYTF; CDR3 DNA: TGCGCCAGCAGCTTGGTGGGGGGGGGTCGAAACTATGGCTACACCTTC
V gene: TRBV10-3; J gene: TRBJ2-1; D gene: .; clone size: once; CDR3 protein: CATASQDEQFF; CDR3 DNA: TGTGCCACTGCTAGTCAAGATGAGCAGTTCTTC
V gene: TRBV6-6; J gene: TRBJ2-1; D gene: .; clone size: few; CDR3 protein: CASSGDEQFF; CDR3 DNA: TGTGCCAGCAGCGGGGATGAGCAGTTCTTC
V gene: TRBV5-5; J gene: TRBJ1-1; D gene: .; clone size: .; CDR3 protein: CASSQNTEAFF; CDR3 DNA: TGTGCCAGCAGCCAAAACACTGAAGCTTTCTTT
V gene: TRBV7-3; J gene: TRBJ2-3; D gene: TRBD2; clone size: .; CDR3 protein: CASSLTSGALLDTQYF; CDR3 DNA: TGTGCCAGCAGCTTAACTAGCGGGGCTCTGTTAGATACGCAGTATTTT
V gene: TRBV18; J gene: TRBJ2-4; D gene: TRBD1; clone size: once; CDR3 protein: CASSPLTGAAKNIQYF; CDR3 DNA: TGTGCCAGCTCACCACTGACAGGGGCGGCCAAAAACATTCAGTACTTC
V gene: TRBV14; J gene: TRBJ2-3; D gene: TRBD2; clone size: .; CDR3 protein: CASSNRLAGFTDTQYF; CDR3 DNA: TGTGCCAGCAGCAATAGACTAGCGGGGTTCACAGATACGCAGTATTTT
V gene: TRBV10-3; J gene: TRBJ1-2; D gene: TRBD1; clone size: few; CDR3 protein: CAISESTQGGGYTF; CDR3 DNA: TGTGCCATCAGTGAGTCGACTCAGGGGGGAGGCTACACCTTC
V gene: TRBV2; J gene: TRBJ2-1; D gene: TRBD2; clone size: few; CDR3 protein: CASSDNSASGAFF; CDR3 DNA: TGTGCCAGCAGTGATAATTCGGCGAGCGGGGCGTTCTTC
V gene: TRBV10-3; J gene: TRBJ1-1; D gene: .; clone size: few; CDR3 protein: CAIRDTNTEAFF; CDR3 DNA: TGTGCCATCAGGGACACAAACACTGAAGCTTTCTTT
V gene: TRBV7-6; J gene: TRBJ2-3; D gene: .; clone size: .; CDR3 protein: CASSSRTGSTDTQYF; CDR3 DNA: TGTGCCAGCAGCTCTCGGACGGGGAGCACAGATACGCAGTATTTT
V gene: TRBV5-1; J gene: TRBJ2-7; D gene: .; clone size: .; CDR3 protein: CASSPGVEQYF; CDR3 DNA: TGCGCCAGCAGCCCAGGGGTCGAGCAGTACTTC
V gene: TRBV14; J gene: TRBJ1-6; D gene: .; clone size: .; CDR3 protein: CASSPEISSYNSPLHF; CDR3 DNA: TGTGCCAGCAGCCCCGAGATTAGCTCCTATAATTCACCCCTCCACTTT
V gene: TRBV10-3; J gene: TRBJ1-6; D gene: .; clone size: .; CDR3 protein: CATLRDIDNSPLHF; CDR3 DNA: TGTGCCACTCTACGCGACATCGATAATTCACCCCTCCACTTT
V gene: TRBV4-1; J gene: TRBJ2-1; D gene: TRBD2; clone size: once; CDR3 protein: CASSPFGGVSYNEQFF; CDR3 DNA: TGCGCCAGCAGCCCTTTCGGGGGGGTCTCCTACAATGAGCAGTTCTTC
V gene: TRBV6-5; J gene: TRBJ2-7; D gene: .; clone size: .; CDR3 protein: CASCSRGVTYEQYF; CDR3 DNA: TGTGCCAGCTGCAGCCGCGGGGTAACCTACGAGCAGTACTTC
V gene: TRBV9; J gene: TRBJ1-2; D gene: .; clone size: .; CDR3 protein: CASSVAGGYGYTF; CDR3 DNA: TGTGCCAGCAGCGTAGCGGGGGGATATGGCTACACCTTC
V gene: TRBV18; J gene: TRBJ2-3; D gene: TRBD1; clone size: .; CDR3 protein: CASSPGQGEDTQYF; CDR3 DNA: TGTGCCAGCTCACCTGGACAGGGGGAGGATACGCAGTATTTT
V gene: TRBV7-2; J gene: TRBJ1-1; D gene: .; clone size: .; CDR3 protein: CASSLAQGNTEAFF; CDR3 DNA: TGTGCCAGCAGCTTAGCACAGGGGAACACTGAAGCTTTCTTT
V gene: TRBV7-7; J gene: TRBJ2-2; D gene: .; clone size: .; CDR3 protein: CASSSLLNTGELFF; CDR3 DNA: TGTGCCAGCAGCTCCCTCCTGAACACCGGGGAGCTGTTTTTT
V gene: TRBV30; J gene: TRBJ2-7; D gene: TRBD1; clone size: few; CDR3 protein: CAWTAGTGAYEQYF; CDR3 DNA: TGTGCCTGGACGGCCGGGACAGGGGCCTACGAGCAGTACTTC
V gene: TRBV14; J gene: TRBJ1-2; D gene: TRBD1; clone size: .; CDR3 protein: CASSPYRTGGNYGYTF; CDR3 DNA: TGTGCCAGCAGCCCCTACCGGACAGGGGGCAACTATGGCTACACCTTC
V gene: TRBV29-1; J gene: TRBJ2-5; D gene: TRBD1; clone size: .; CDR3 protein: CSVSTGGNRGETQYF; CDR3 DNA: TGCAGCGTTTCTACAGGGGGGAATCGTGGGGAGACCCAGTACTTC
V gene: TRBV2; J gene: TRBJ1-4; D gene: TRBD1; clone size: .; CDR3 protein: CASSEVTPGTGIWNEKLFF; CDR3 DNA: TGTGCCAGCAGTGAAGTAACCCCCGGGACAGGGATCTGGAATGAAAAACTGTTTTTT
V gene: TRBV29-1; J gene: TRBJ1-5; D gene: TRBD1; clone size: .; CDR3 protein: CSVARDRGGQPQHF; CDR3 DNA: TGCAGCGTTGCACGGGACAGGGGAGGTCAGCCCCAGCATTTT